Detailed here is one TCR beta chain. The CDR3 covers 14 residues. Germline values: CDR1 SQVTM, CDR2 ANQGSEA. The V and J ends lost 7 bases and 4 bases respectively, with 19 bases between them. The data derive from a study of blood T cell repertoires in COVID-19. Looking at the study overall: Samples of COVID-19 (acute and convalescent) were obtained from the United States, Italy and Spain. The cDNA or gDNA used as material had been derived from T cells, B-cell-depleted T cells, or PBMCs.

Authors' processing steps: Reference gene primers were amplified, and this amplification served to estimate nucleated cell counts. Produced via immunoSEQ multiplex PCR; TCRdb's table is partial and in-frame only. The V and J calls and clone size were taken over from that table, and D and trimming were inferred from the DNA. The sample carries around 38,000 clones, roughly nine tenths recorded once. Sequencing was performed on peripheral blood. The source of this sequence is a human donor in a cohort sampled during active COVID-19. J is TRBJ1-1 and V is TRBV29-1; D possibly corresponds to TRBD1 (6 bases). CDR3 sequence (DNA): TGCAGCGGGGGGCCTCAGGGTTCGATCACTGAAGCTTTCTTT. It is translated as CSGGPQGSITEAFF.